Below, 10 T cell receptor beta chains from the same sample are listed, as sequenced in a study of PD-1 blockade in classical Hodgkin lymphoma. Regarding time point: cycle 4 day 1 (C4D1), after less than seven weeks of nivolumab. The patients all showed relapse after autologous stem cell transplantation, while their brentuximab vedotin exposure varied. Data came from immunoSEQ multiplex PCR; TCRdb stores just in-frame clones and leaves some out. This sample has about 32,000 clones, with about four fifths found just once. Specimen: peripheral blood mononuclear cells (PBMCs), collected before the fourth cycle of nivolumab. The receptors were sampled from a human donor with classical Hodgkin lymphoma.

In DNA form, the CDR3 reads TGTGCCAGCAGCTTAGCGGAGCTGAGACTAGCGGGAGACAACGAGCAGTACTTC. Amino acid sequence: CASSLAELRLAGDNEQYF. The chain links TRBV7-9 to TRBJ2-7, with 12 bases lining up with TRBD2. Germline-derived CDR1 and CDR2 are SEHNR and FQNEAQ (reference sequence). This CDR3 spans 18 amino acids. V shed 0 bases and J 5 bases; nucleotides not matched to a gene: 11.

The V and J genes are TRBV7-9 and TRBJ1-2; D might be TRBD1 (6 bases). The V and J ends lost 7 bases and 6 bases respectively, with 18 bases between them. Germline V lookup: CDR1 SEHNR, CDR2 FQNEAQ (reference sequence). The CDR3 is made up of 14 amino acids. CDR3 region: CASTKGEWIDGYTF. The CDR3 DNA sequence: TGTGCCAGCACCAAGGGGGAGTGGATCGATGGCTACACCTTC.

The gene calls are TRBV4-2 and TRBJ1-3; D is undetermined. The CDR3 sequence is 14 residues long. V was trimmed by 0 bases and J by 9 bases, leaving 12 bases between them. The germline V gene has CDR1 LGHNA and CDR2 YNFKEQ. This chain's CDR3 is CASSQEGAVFTIYF. The CDR3 DNA sequence: TGTGCCAGCAGCCAAGAGGGCGCTGTCTTCACCATATATTTT.

This clone was seen only a few times. The rearrangement joins TRBV7-2 to TRBJ1-5; D is ambiguous. Deletions cut 1 base from V and 0 bases from J, with 7 bases between. Germline CDR1 SGHTA, CDR2 FQGNSA. This CDR3 comprises 15 residues. CDR3 residues: CASSLGAYSNQPQHF. In nucleotides, the CDR3 is TGTGCCAGCAGCTTAGGAGCCTATAGCAATCAGCCCCAGCATTTT.

V usage is TRBV7-8 and J usage is TRBJ1-1; no reliable D call. The CDR3 extends over 12 amino acids. The germline V and J ends were trimmed by 5 bases and 6 bases, with 10 bases remaining between them. Germline assignment: CDR1 SGHVS and CDR2 FQNEAQ. The CDR3 bases are TGTGCCAGCAGCCCAATAGGACCTGAAGCTTTCTTT. Amino acid sequence: CASSPIGPEAFF.

The rearrangement links TRBV6-5 to TRBJ1-5; 9 nucleotides match TRBD1. This CDR3 region has 15 residues. From germline, CDR1 is MNHEY and CDR2 SVGAGI. The CDR3, as DNA: TGTGCTACCTCGCCGGCGACAGGGGGTGTTCAGCCCCAGCATTTT. Translated, it gives CATSPATGGVQPQHF.

The chain is built from TRBV5-1 and TRBJ1-1; 9 bases fit TRBD1. Germline CDR1 and CDR2: SGHRS and YFSETQ. The CDR3 totals 14 residues. V was pared by 1 base and J by 3 bases, with 1 base of the junction left unmatched. The CDR3, as DNA: TGCGCCAGCAGCTTGCGGACAGGGGACACTGAAGCTTTCTTT. Encoded protein: CASSLRTGDTEAFF. The whole variable domain, remainder taken from reference TRBV5-1 and TRBJ1-1, is KAGVTQTPRYLIKTRGQQVTLSCSPISGHRSVSWYQQTPGQGLQFLFEYFSETQRNKGNFPGRFSGRQFSNSRSEMNVSTLELGDSALYLCASSLRTGDTEAFFGQGTRLTVV.

This clone was seen a handful of times. This sequence joins TRBV7-2 and TRBJ2-1; D is tentatively TRBD1 or TRBD2 (5 bases each). The CDR3 is made up of 12 amino acids. CDR1 and CDR2 from the germline V gene are SGHTA and FQGNSA. V gave up 5 bases and J gave up 7 bases, with 9 bases separating them. CDR3 coding DNA: TGTGCCAGCAGCCCCTGGGGGAATGAGCAGTTCTTC. Protein product: CASSPWGNEQFF.

The V gene is TRBV7-9, the J gene TRBJ2-2; the D gene is possibly TRBD2 (5 bases). The CDR3 sequence is 13 residues long. Trimming left V 3 bases short and J 7 bases short, with 9 bases between. The V gene's germline CDR1 is SEHNR and CDR2 FQNEAQ (reference sequence). CDR3 sequence (DNA): TGTGCCAGCAGCTTGATCCGGGGCGGGGAGCTGTTTTTT. Translated: CASSLIRGGELFF.

The J gene is TRBJ1-4, the V gene TRBV5-1; a weak D match, TRBD1 (5 bases). CDR1 and CDR2 from the germline V gene are SGHRS and YFSETQ. V gave up 4 bases and J gave up 3 bases, with 10 bases separating them. The CDR3 sequence is 14 residues long. The CDR3 loop reads CASSPGGANEKLFF. CDR3 nucleotide sequence: TGCGCCAGCAGCCCGGGGGGGGCTAATGAAAAACTGTTTTTT.